The 26 T cell receptor beta chains reported below all come from one sample, sequenced in a study of molecular identifiers for immune sequencing clone quantification. In TCRdb, the PCR reads were re-called with MiXCR into one record per CDR3 protein. This repertoire shows more than 450,000 distinct CDR3 sequences, 25% found once; its top ten account for 0.7% to 0.9%. The sample was naive CD8+ T cells from blood, with Jurkat cell RNA spiked in. Sample subset: FACS-sorted CD8+CD4-CCR7+CD45RA+ naive T cells. The receptor source for this set is a human donor in good health. Some libraries in this study had Jurkat cell RNA spiked in.

Only a few counts were recorded for this clonotype. The CDR3 nucleotides read TGCGCCAGCAGCCAGGGGTCCTCAGGCTACACCTTC. Protein product: CASSQGSSGYTF. This sequence joins TRBV4-1 and TRBJ1-2, with unresolved D. Trimming took off 3 bases at V and 8 bases at J, with 10 bases between the two ends. CDR3 length: 12 amino acids. The germline V gene encodes CDR1 MGHRA and CDR2 YSYEKL.

The sample holds many counts of this clonotype. The rearrangement joins TRBV30 to TRBJ2-3; D call uncertain. V was trimmed by 8 bases and J by 6 bases, leaving 12 bases between them. Germline-derived CDR1 and CDR2 are GTSNPN and SVGIG (reference sequence). This CDR3 has 11 amino acids. The CDR3 region has the DNA TGTGCCGGGGATGTAGGGGATACGCAGTATTTT. It translates to CAGDVGDTQYF.

Turning to this clonotype: No conserved phenylalanine or tryptophan is present at the end of the CDR3, so a read error is the likely explanation. The V gene is TRBV7-8, the J gene TRBJ2-6; D ambiguous. Germline CDR1 and CDR2: SGHVS and FQNEAQ. Trimming took off 4 bases at V and 0 bases at J, with 19 bases between the two ends. There are 19 residues in the CDR3. The CDR3 loop is CASSSPSRAVLSGANVLTL. In DNA, the CDR3 is TGTGCCAGCAGCTCACCTTCTAGGGCAGTCCTCTCTGGGGCCAACGTCCTGACTCTC.

The CDR3 DNA reads TGTGCCAGCAGTCCCTTCGCGGTAGCGGGAGTAGACGAGCAGTACTTC. Translated: CASSPFAVAGVDEQYF. The chain employs TRBV6-2 or TRBV6-3 and TRBJ2-7, with 9 bases aligning to TRBD2. J was trimmed by 5 bases and V by 5 bases; bases with no gene match: 13. Germline-derived CDR1 and CDR2 are MNHEY and SVGEGT. This CDR3 contains 16 residues.

This clonotype has a handful of counts. The chain recombines TRBV12-3 or TRBV12-4 with TRBJ2-7; the D is unclear. Trimming shortened V by 1 base and J by 3 bases, and 13 bases separated the two germline ends. This CDR3 contains 15 residues. The CDR3 DNA follows: TGTGCCAGCAGTTTAGAAACCTGGGCCCTCTACGAGCAGTACTTC. Its translation is CASSLETWALYEQYF.

CDR3 bases: TGCGCCAGCAGCCACAAGCCTCCGGGGAGCAATCAGCCCCAGCATTTT. Its translation is CASSHKPPGSNQPQHF. J is TRBJ1-5 and V is TRBV4-1; D is unresolved. Trimming shortened V by 3 bases and J by 1 base, and 13 bases separated the two germline ends. Germline V CDR1 and CDR2: MGHRA, YSYEKL. This CDR3 contains 16 residues.

This chain joins TRBV5-1 and TRBJ1-1, with D unclear. Germline V gene lookup returns CDR1 SGHRS and CDR2 YFSETQ. V shed 3 bases and J shed 3 bases, with 9 bases lying between them. The CDR3 covers 13 residues. CDR3 nucleotide sequence: TGCGCCAGCAGCTCGGCAGTGCACACTGAAGCTTTCTTT. Encoded protein: CASSSAVHTEAFF.

This clonotype appeared a few times. This sequence joins TRBV21-1 and TRBJ2-5; the D call TRBD1 from the table was never checked on the DNA. TRBV21-1 is termed a pseudogene. The CDR3 spans 14 residues. CDR3 sequence reads: CASSKLTEQETQYF. In nucleotides, the CDR3 is TGTGCCAGCAGCAAGCTGACAGAGCAAGAGACCCAGTACTTC.

The chain joins TRBV11-2 to TRBJ2-3; TRBD1 matches 10 bases. V lost 1 base and J lost 4; bases outside the gene matches: 5. Germline assignment: CDR1 SGHAT and CDR2 FQNNGV. The CDR3 has 16 amino acids. CDR3 DNA sequence: TGTGCCAGCAGCTTAGTCGGGACAGGGGTGGCAGATACGCAGTATTTT. This codes for CASSLVGTGVADTQYF. The full variable domain, its missing parts supplied by reference TRBV11-2 and TRBJ2-3, is EAGVAQSPRYKIIEKRQSVAFWCNPISGHATLYWYQQILGQGPKLLIQFQNNGVVDDSQLPKDRFSAERLKGVDSTLKIQPAKLEDSAVYLCASSLVGTGVADTQYFGPGTRLTVL.

This chain links TRBV4-1 with TRBJ1-6; 7 nucleotides align to TRBD1. Germline trimming cut 4 bases from V and 3 bases from J; bases unmatched to any gene: 9. From germline, CDR1 is MGHRA and CDR2 YSYEKL. This CDR3 spans 17 amino acids. This CDR3 is CASSRTPGQNYNSPLHF. The CDR3 bases are TGCGCCAGCAGCCGGACTCCGGGACAGAACTATAATTCACCCCTCCACTTT.

This clonotype occurred many times. The rearrangement uses TRBV2 and TRBJ2-7; tentative D call: TRBD2 (5 bases). The CDR3 length is 13 residues. The V gene lost 4 bases and the J gene lost 7 bases, with 14 bases spanning the gap. Germline V gene data show CDR1 as SNHLY and CDR2 as FYNNEI. CDR3 loop: CASSVGSGWEQYF. CDR3 bases: TGTGCCAGCAGTGTCGGATCGGGGTGGGAGCAGTACTTC.

At least ten counts were recorded for this clonotype. The genes are TRBV12-3 or TRBV12-4 and TRBJ1-5; unclear D gene. The CDR3 totals 14 residues. V lost 3 bases and J lost 2, with 8 bases in between. CDR3 sequence reads: CASSFHQGNQPQHF. CDR3 sequence (DNA): TGTGCCAGCAGTTTTCATCAGGGCAATCAGCCCCAGCATTTT.

About this clonotype itself: A much larger clone sits a single nucleotide away, making a read error possible. This chain joins TRBV7-6 and TRBJ2-7; 7 nucleotides match TRBD2. This CDR3 spans 14 amino acids. Germline V gene data show CDR1 as SGHVS and CDR2 as FNYEAQ. CDR3 coding DNA: TGTGCCAGCAGCCACCGGGACTACTCCTACGCGCAGTACTTC. This translates into CASSHRDYSYAQYF.

This clonotype was counted a few times. This chain links TRBV11-2 with TRBJ1-1; TRBD1 matches at 8 bases. V dropped 1 base and J dropped 3; count of bases not matched to a gene: 7. The CDR3 covers 16 residues. Germline V CDR1 and CDR2: SGHAT, FQNNGV. The CDR3 nucleotides are TGTGCCAGCAGCTTAGTTGGGGGGACAGGAGACACTGAAGCTTTCTTT. This gives the protein CASSLVGGTGDTEAFF.

Ten or more counts support this clonotype. The rearrangement uses TRBV7-9 and TRBJ1-1, with a weak D call TRBD1 (5 bases). CDR3 length: 15 amino acids. Trimming pared 4 bases from V and 2 bases from J, leaving 14 bases between. Germline V gene lookup returns CDR1 SEHNR and CDR2 FQNEAQ (reference sequence). CDR3 DNA: TGTGCCAGCAGCTCTCAAACAGGAGCTAACACTGAAGCTTTCTTT. Its protein is CASSSQTGANTEAFF.

Points on this clonotype: Since a much larger clone is just one base distant, this may be a read error. The chain combines TRBV19 with TRBJ2-3, with TRBD2 as a possible D gene (5 bases). V lost 7 bases to trimming and J lost 2 bases, with 10 bases between them. The CDR3 is 13 amino acids. Germline V gives CDR1 LNHDA, CDR2 SQIVND (reference sequence). The chain's CDR3 is CASMGAYTDTQYF. In nucleotides, the CDR3 is TGTGCCAGTATGGGAGCTTACACAGATACGCAGTATTTT.

This clonotype was seen many times. CDR3: CASSWDRSAYEQYF. The CDR3 bases are TGCGCCAGCAGCTGGGACAGGTCAGCCTACGAGCAGTACTTC. The chain recombines TRBV5-1 with TRBJ2-7; 8 bases are shared with TRBD1. This CDR3 has 14 residues. Germline assignment: CDR1 SGHRS and CDR2 YFSETQ. Trimming at V came to 3 bases and at J to 2 bases, leaving 4 bases not matched to a gene.

This chain joins TRBV20-1 and TRBJ2-7, with a possible D match to TRBD1 (8 bases). This CDR3 is 14 amino acids long. V lost 6 bases and J lost 4, with 19 bases in between. Germline-derived CDR1 and CDR2 are DFQATT and SNEGSKA (reference sequence). The DNA of the CDR3 is TGCAGTGCGTTGAGACAGGGGAGGGTTTACGAGCAGTACTTC. Translating it yields CSALRQGRVYEQYF.

This clonotype was seen more than once but under ten times. The rearrangement links TRBV28 to TRBJ2-7; 8 nucleotides agree with TRBD2. The CDR3 runs 16 residues. CDR1 and CDR2 (germline): MDHEN, SYDVKM. V lost 2 bases, J lost 5 bases, and 11 bases stayed unmatched. The CDR3 DNA reads as TGTGCCAGCAGTTTAACCCTAAGCGGGAGAGTCGACGAGCAGTACTTC. Translated, it gives CASSLTLSGRVDEQYF.

A note on this clonotype: A much bigger clone sits one base away, suggesting this may be a read error. V and J are TRBV7-9 and TRBJ2-3, with 7 bases fitting TRBD1. CDR1 SEHNR and CDR2 FQNEAQ come from the germline V gene (reference sequence). CDR3 length equals 19 residues. With V trimmed by 4 bases and J by 4 bases, 20 bases remained unmatched. The CDR3, as DNA: TGTGCCAGCAGCTCCCGACAGGGTTCGGCTACTAGTCACGCAGATACGCAGTATTTT. Translation gives CASSSRQGSATSHADTQYF.

Concerning this clonotype itself: Since a much larger clone is just one base distant, this may be a read error. The J gene is TRBJ2-5, the V gene TRBV2, with 7 bases fitting TRBD1. Germline values: CDR1 SNHLY, CDR2 FYNNEI. CDR3 length equals 13 residues. The CDR3 region has the DNA TGTGCCAGCGTCGACGGGACAGAAGAGCCCCAGTACTTC. Its translation is CASVDGTEEPQYF.

This clonotype came up a few times. This rearrangement joins TRBV24-1 to TRBJ1-1, with D possibly matching TRBD1 (6 bases). V was trimmed by 3 bases and J by 6 bases, leaving 13 bases between them. CDR3 size: 14 residues. Germline V lookup: CDR1 KGHDR, CDR2 SFDVKD. The DNA for the CDR3 is TGTGCCACCAGTGATGCGACAGGCGGGCCTGAAGCTTTCTTT. Protein sequence: CATSDATGGPEAFF.

The chain couples TRBV6-2 or TRBV6-3 to TRBJ2-1; D is uncertain. Germline values: CDR1 MNHEY, CDR2 SVGEGT. Trimming cost V 11 bases and J 8 bases, with 19 bases left between them. The CDR3 has 13 amino acids. CDR3 nucleotide sequence: TGTGCCCGCCGTCTCCTGGGCAACGATGAGCAGTTCTTC. Its protein is CARRLLGNDEQFF.

There are a few counts of this clonotype. J is TRBJ2-7 and V is TRBV5-1, with D unclear. The V gene lost 7 bases and the J gene lost 0 bases, with 14 bases spanning the gap. The CDR3 is 14 residues long. Germline CDR1 SGHRS, CDR2 YFSETQ. For the CDR3, the DNA is TGCGCCAGCTTAAAGTCGCAGAGCTCCTACGAGCAGTACTTC. It yields the protein CASLKSQSSYEQYF.

In this sample, this clonotype turned up many times. The gene calls are TRBV12-3 or TRBV12-4 and TRBJ2-1; 8 bases fit TRBD1. J gave up 6 bases and V 6 bases, and 7 bases lay outside the gene matches. The CDR3 sequence is 14 residues long. The CDR3 DNA follows: TGTGCCAGCAGGATTGACAGGGGAGGCAATGAGCAGTTCTTC. Encoded protein: CASRIDRGGNEQFF.

The chain couples TRBV19 to TRBJ2-7; D call uncertain. The V gene lost 4 bases and the J gene lost 6 bases, with 7 bases spanning the gap. Germline V gene sequence: CDR1 LNHDA, CDR2 SQIVND (reference sequence). This CDR3 spans 11 amino acids. As DNA, the CDR3 is TGTGCCAGTAGTAGGGGAATCGAGCAGTACTTC. Translation: CASSRGIEQYF.